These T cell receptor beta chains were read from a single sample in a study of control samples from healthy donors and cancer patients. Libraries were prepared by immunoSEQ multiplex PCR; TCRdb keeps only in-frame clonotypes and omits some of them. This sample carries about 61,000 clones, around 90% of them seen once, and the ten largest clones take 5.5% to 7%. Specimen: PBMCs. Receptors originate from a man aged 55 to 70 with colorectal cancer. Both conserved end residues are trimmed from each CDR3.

CDR3aa: ASTIYGEQF
j_gene: TRBJ2-1
v_gene: TRBV19

CDR3aa: ASSERRTSNHQPQH
j_gene: TRBJ1-5
v_gene: TRBV6-1

CDR3aa: ASSSGFSQY
j_gene: TRBJ2-5
v_gene: TRBV5-4

CDR3aa: ASSQDSGGGVETQY
j_gene: TRBJ2-5
v_gene: TRBV4-2

CDR3aa: ASSLGHNAEAF
j_gene: TRBJ1-1
v_gene: TRBV28

CDR3aa: ASSHGQGRYQPQH
j_gene: TRBJ1-5
v_gene: TRBV5-6

CDR3aa: ATSRGWDSTYSNQPQH
j_gene: TRBJ1-5
v_gene: TRBV15

CDR3aa: ASRGDSSGELF
j_gene: TRBJ2-2
v_gene: TRBV2

CDR3aa: ASSVGWDRGLGHTEAF
j_gene: TRBJ1-1
v_gene: TRBV9

CDR3aa: ASSQAQGQVGELF
j_gene: TRBJ2-2
v_gene: TRBV3-1/TRBV3-2

CDR3aa: ASSESATGKETQY
j_gene: TRBJ2-5
v_gene: TRBV6-1

CDR3aa: ASSPMEDYGYT
j_gene: TRBJ1-2
v_gene: TRBV18

CDR3aa: ASSVEGLAGGLSYNEQF
j_gene: TRBJ2-1
v_gene: TRBV9

CDR3aa: ASSQRTGDEKLF
j_gene: TRBJ1-4
v_gene: TRBV28

CDR3aa: ASGFRAQRETQY
j_gene: TRBJ2-5
v_gene: TRBV12-5

CDR3aa: ASSLVGRGGPDTQY
j_gene: TRBJ2-3
v_gene: TRBV5-6

CDR3aa: ASSPQGVASPLH
j_gene: TRBJ1-6
v_gene: TRBV18

CDR3aa: ASSEAGYEQY
j_gene: TRBJ2-7
v_gene: TRBV2

CDR3aa: ASSSQGITRY
j_gene: TRBJ2-7
v_gene: TRBV11-2

CDR3aa: ATSREGPRKETQY
j_gene: TRBJ2-5
v_gene: TRBV15

CDR3aa: ASSKGPSYEQY
j_gene: TRBJ2-7
v_gene: TRBV6-5

CDR3aa: ASSGAGAGLNTEAF
j_gene: TRBJ1-1
v_gene: TRBV5-4

CDR3aa: ASSGESFTTSYEQY
j_gene: TRBJ2-7
v_gene: TRBV28

CDR3aa: ASSRQGGYEQY
j_gene: TRBJ2-7
v_gene: TRBV5-8

CDR3aa: ASSLRLLRADTQY
j_gene: TRBJ2-3
v_gene: TRBV27

CDR3aa: AISADRASYGYT
j_gene: TRBJ1-2
v_gene: TRBV10-3

CDR3aa: ASSLAPRGTYTEAF
j_gene: TRBJ1-1
v_gene: TRBV5-5

CDR3aa: ASSLGWNEQF
j_gene: TRBJ2-1
v_gene: TRBV5-1

CDR3aa: ASSFLNEQY
j_gene: TRBJ2-7
v_gene: TRBV5-1

CDR3aa: ASTLGDRSPLH
j_gene: TRBJ1-6
v_gene: TRBV5-1

CDR3aa: ASQGSRPTPDTQY
j_gene: TRBJ2-3
v_gene: TRBV19

CDR3aa: ASSLGITGGIGSPLH
j_gene: TRBJ1-6
v_gene: TRBV5-1

CDR3aa: ASSVEPGRGFTDTQY
j_gene: TRBJ2-3
v_gene: TRBV9

CDR3aa: ASSLILQTNEKLF
j_gene: TRBJ1-4
v_gene: TRBV11-2

CDR3aa: ASSYSFAGQETQY
j_gene: TRBJ2-5
v_gene: TRBV6-6

CDR3aa: ASTPISTTGGFHGELF
j_gene: TRBJ2-2
v_gene: TRBV5-1

CDR3aa: ASSLPGLAADTQY
j_gene: TRBJ2-3
v_gene: TRBV5-1

CDR3aa: LVGAGTGETQY
j_gene: TRBJ2-5
v_gene: TRBV7-9

CDR3aa: ASGPLGAVTDTQY
j_gene: TRBJ2-3
v_gene: TRBV9

CDR3aa: ASSLVAGQDTQY
j_gene: TRBJ2-3
v_gene: TRBV5-6

CDR3aa: ASSYYGPIFSPLH
j_gene: TRBJ1-6
v_gene: TRBV6-5

CDR3aa: ASSVEWGTAGNTIY
j_gene: TRBJ1-3
v_gene: TRBV5-8

CDR3aa: ASSKREGTYEQY
j_gene: TRBJ2-7
v_gene: TRBV6-5

CDR3aa: ASSVAPSGQGSEKLF
j_gene: TRBJ1-4
v_gene: TRBV9

CDR3aa: ASRIGGSEAF
j_gene: TRBJ1-1
v_gene: TRBV27

CDR3aa: ASRDRGGTGELF
j_gene: TRBJ2-2
v_gene: TRBV28

CDR3aa: ASSPRTGELF
j_gene: TRBJ2-2
v_gene: TRBV7-3

CDR3aa: ASSNQRGDIHEQF
j_gene: TRBJ2-1
v_gene: TRBV6-5

CDR3aa: ASSLGPGTGELF
j_gene: TRBJ2-2
v_gene: TRBV7-6

CDR3aa: ASSLGPNSPLH
j_gene: TRBJ1-6
v_gene: TRBV7-9

CDR3aa: ASSKDLTAAIYEQY
j_gene: TRBJ2-7
v_gene: TRBV21-1

CDR3aa: ASSRRQGANANTGELF
j_gene: TRBJ2-2
v_gene: TRBV5-6

CDR3aa: ASSPSRRGDTGELF
j_gene: TRBJ2-2
v_gene: TRBV11-2

CDR3aa: ASSQDRGRGAWD
j_gene: TRBJ2-7
v_gene: TRBV4-2

CDR3aa: ASSPELVSGANVLT
j_gene: TRBJ2-6
v_gene: TRBV5-1

CDR3aa: ASSDQGGGSGANVLT
j_gene: TRBJ2-6
v_gene: TRBV9

CDR3aa: SVEDNYGYT
j_gene: TRBJ1-2
v_gene: TRBV20-1